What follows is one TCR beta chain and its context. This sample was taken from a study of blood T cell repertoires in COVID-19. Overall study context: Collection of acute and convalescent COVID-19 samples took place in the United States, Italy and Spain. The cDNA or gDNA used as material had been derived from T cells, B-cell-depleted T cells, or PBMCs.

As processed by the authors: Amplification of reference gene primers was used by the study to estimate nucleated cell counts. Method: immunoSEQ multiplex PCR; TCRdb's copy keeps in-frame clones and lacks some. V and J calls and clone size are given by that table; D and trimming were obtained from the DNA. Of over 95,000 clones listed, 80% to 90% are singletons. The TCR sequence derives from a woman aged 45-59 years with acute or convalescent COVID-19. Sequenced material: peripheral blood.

In DNA, the CDR3 is TGCGCCAGCAGTCTACAGGGAGAAGGCACTGAAGCTTTCTTT. Protein: CASSLQGEGTEAFF. The chain uses TRBV10-2 and TRBJ1-1, with D tentatively TRBD1 (6 bases). This CDR3 comprises 14 residues. V lost 5 bases and J lost 4, with 14 bases in between. Germline values: CDR1 WSHSY, CDR2 SAAADI.